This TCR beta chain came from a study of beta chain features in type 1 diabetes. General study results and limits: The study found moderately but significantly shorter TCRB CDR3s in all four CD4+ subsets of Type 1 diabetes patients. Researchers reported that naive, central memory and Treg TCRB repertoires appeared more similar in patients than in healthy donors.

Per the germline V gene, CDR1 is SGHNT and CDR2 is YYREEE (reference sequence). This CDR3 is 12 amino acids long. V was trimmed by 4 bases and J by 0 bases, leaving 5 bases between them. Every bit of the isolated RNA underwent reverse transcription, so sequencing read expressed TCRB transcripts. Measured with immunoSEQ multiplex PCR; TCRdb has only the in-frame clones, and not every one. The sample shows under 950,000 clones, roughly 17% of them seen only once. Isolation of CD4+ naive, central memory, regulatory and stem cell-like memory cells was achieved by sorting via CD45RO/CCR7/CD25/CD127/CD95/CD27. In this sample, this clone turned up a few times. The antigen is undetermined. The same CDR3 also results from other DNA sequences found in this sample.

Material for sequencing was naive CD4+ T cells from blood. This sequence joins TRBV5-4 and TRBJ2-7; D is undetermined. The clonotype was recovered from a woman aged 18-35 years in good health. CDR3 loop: CASSGDSYEQYF. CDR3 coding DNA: TGTGCCAGCAGCGGGGACTCCTACGAGCAGTACTTC.